The 30 T cell receptor beta chains below come from one sample, sequenced in a study of T cells expressing NK-cell markers. TCRdb derives one entry per CDR3 protein from the 5' RACE reads, leaving out DNA. The table lists around 280,000 distinct CDR3 sequences. The sequencing input was blood T cells: a sorted CD56 or NKG2C T cell subset, CD4+ or CD8+ T cells, or bulk PBMC T cells (not recorded which). Every receptor here comes from a man younger than 35 in good health.

V gene TRBV20-1 combines with J gene TRBJ2-3; TCRdb gives TRBD2 as the D gene, but with no DNA this cannot be confirmed. The germline CDR1 and CDR2 sequences are DFQATT and SNEGSKA (reference sequence). The CDR3 has 15 amino acids. CDR3 residues: CSVLAASGSTDTQYF.

The CDR3 region is CAIRQGSPYNEQFF. This chain connects TRBV10-3 to TRBJ2-1; without DNA, the TCRdb call of TRBD1 cannot be checked. CDR3 length equals 14 residues. Germline V gives CDR1 ENHRY, CDR2 SYGVKD.

The gene calls are TRBV29-1 and TRBJ2-1; TCRdb calls TRBD2, which cannot be checked without DNA. Germline V gene lookup returns CDR1 SQVTM and CDR2 ANQGSEA. This CDR3 spans 13 amino acids. The CDR3 loop reads CSVGARTWDEQFF.

This chain joins TRBV25-1 and TRBJ2-6; as DNA is missing, the TRBD2 call by TCRdb cannot be tested. The CDR3 loop spans 20 amino acids. Germline CDR1 is MGHDK and CDR2 is SYGVNS. The CDR3 sequence is CASSAGLGGGWSSGANVLTF.

The V call is TRBV20-1, the J call TRBJ1-4; TCRdb gives TRBD1 as the D gene, but with no DNA this cannot be confirmed. The CDR3 spans 14 residues. Germline V gives CDR1 DFQATT, CDR2 SNEGSKA (reference sequence). The CDR3 is CSARVSRLSEKLFF.

This chain uses TRBV9 with TRBJ1-4. CDR3 length: 13 residues. Germline loops: CDR1 SGDLS, CDR2 YYNGEE. The CDR3 spells CASSVANGEKLFF.

This chain's CDR3 is CASSYFGTSSDTQYF. The chain employs TRBV6-5 and TRBJ2-3; TCRdb designates TRBD1, a call that cannot be tested without DNA. The CDR3 covers 15 residues. Germline loops: CDR1 MNHEY, CDR2 SVGAGI.

This CDR3 reads CASRVSGSSTGELFF. The rearrangement links TRBV12-3 or TRBV12-4 to TRBJ2-2. CDR3 length: 15 residues.

This chain joins TRBV5-1 and TRBJ2-2. The CDR3 is 14 amino acids. CDR1 is SGHRS and CDR2 is YFSETQ in the germline V gene. CDR3 protein: CASSIPGNTGELFF.

The chain combines TRBV12-3 or TRBV12-4 with TRBJ2-5; with no DNA, the TCRdb D assignment of TRBD1 cannot be verified. This CDR3 has 14 residues. Here the CDR3 reads CASSRRTLLETQYF.

The chain couples TRBV5-1 to TRBJ2-6; TCRdb returns TRBD1, unconfirmable since there is no DNA. This CDR3 is 18 amino acids long. The germline CDR1 and CDR2 sequences are SGHRS and YFSETQ. The CDR3 here is CASSSATGGSSGANVLTF. The variable domain in full, with the rest retrieved from reference TRBV5-1 and TRBJ2-6, is KAGVTQTPRYLIKTRGQQVTLSCSPISGHRSVSWYQQTPGQGLQFLFEYFSETQRNKGNFPGRFSGRQFSNSRSEMNVSTLELGDSALYLCASSSATGGSSGANVLTFGAGSRLTVL.

The gene calls are TRBV10-3 and TRBJ2-7; TCRdb reports TRBD2, a call that lacks DNA to check it against. CDR1 is ENHRY, CDR2 SYGVKD, per germline. The CDR3 has 13 residues. The CDR3 is CAIRGTSGYEQYF.

The rearrangement links TRBV5-1 to TRBJ2-2; TCRdb's D call of TRBD2 is untestable without DNA. The CDR3 is 16 amino acids. CDR1 is SGHRS and CDR2 is YFSETQ in the germline V gene. The CDR3 spells CASSFALAGEVGELFF.

The CDR3 protein is CASSLNPRVRYEQYF. The chain employs TRBV5-6 and TRBJ2-7; TCRdb lists TRBD1, though no DNA is available to test this call. CDR1 and CDR2 from the germline V gene are SGHDT and YYEEEE. The CDR3 contains 15 residues.

V and J are TRBV7-8 and TRBJ2-3; as DNA is missing, the TRBD2 call by TCRdb cannot be tested. CDR3 length: 17 residues. Germline V gives CDR1 SGHVS, CDR2 FQNEAQ. The CDR3 protein is CASSSSGTSNRTDTQYF.

J is TRBJ1-6 and V is TRBV12-3 or TRBV12-4; the TRBD1 assignment by TCRdb is unverifiable without DNA. This CDR3 contains 15 residues. Here the CDR3 reads CASSLGQLYNSPLHF.

The chain is built from TRBV6-1 and TRBJ2-1. Germline CDR1 is MNHNS and CDR2 is SASEGT. The CDR3 is 12 amino acids. CDR3 loop: CASSRSWPEQFF.

The genes are TRBV11-3 and TRBJ2-1; the TRBD2 assignment by TCRdb is unverifiable without DNA. Germline V gene lookup returns CDR1 SGHNT and CDR2 YENEEA. The CDR3 length is 14 residues. The CDR3 here is CASSLSLAGGEQFF.

CDR3 loop: CASNPGRQGSTEAFF. The chain recombines TRBV11-1 with TRBJ1-1; TCRdb picks TRBD1, but there is no DNA to check that call. CDR1 and CDR2 from the germline V gene are SGHAT and FQDESV (reference sequence). This CDR3 spans 15 amino acids.

J is TRBJ2-1 and V is TRBV5-1. CDR3 length: 11 residues. Per germline, CDR1 SGHRS and CDR2 YFSETQ. CDR3: CASSLGQAQFF.

The genes are TRBV6-5 and TRBJ1-5; the D call from TCRdb, TRBD1, cannot be confirmed without DNA. Looked up from germline, CDR1 is MNHEY and CDR2 is SVGAGI. The CDR3 length is 15 residues. CDR3 protein: CASSYAGEVGQPQHF.

The chain recombines TRBV5-6 with TRBJ2-4; there is no DNA to check the TCRdb D call of TRBD2. The CDR3 sequence is 19 residues long. Germline lookup yields CDR1 SGHDT and CDR2 YYEEEE. This CDR3 reads CASSLGELRLGEAKNIQYF.

The V gene is TRBV12-3 or TRBV12-4, the J gene TRBJ1-2. The CDR3 spans 13 residues. This chain's CDR3 is CASRERSGYGYTF.

This chain connects TRBV20-1 to TRBJ2-3; absent DNA, TCRdb's TRBD2 call cannot be checked. Germline V gene lookup returns CDR1 DFQATT and CDR2 SNEGSKA (reference sequence). The CDR3 length is 15 residues. The CDR3 protein is CSASTLAGGPDTQYF.

This chain links TRBV5-1 with TRBJ2-1; TCRdb designates TRBD1, a call that cannot be tested without DNA. This CDR3 contains 16 residues. Per the germline V gene, CDR1 is SGHRS and CDR2 is YFSETQ. CDR3 sequence: CASSPEGGVGYNEQFF.

This chain connects TRBV20-1 to TRBJ1-5; no DNA is available, so the TRBD1 call from TCRdb remains unchecked. Per germline, CDR1 DFQATT and CDR2 SNEGSKA (reference sequence). There are 17 residues in the CDR3. The CDR3 loop reads CSAIRDRGGVSNQPQHF.

The chain uses TRBV4-1 and TRBJ2-3. The CDR3 is 14 amino acids. Germline CDR1 and CDR2: MGHRA and YSYEKL. The CDR3 is CASSQDQSTDTQYF.

The chain employs TRBV5-1 and TRBJ2-5; absent DNA, TCRdb's TRBD1 call cannot be checked. In germline, CDR1 is SGHRS, CDR2 YFSETQ. The CDR3 extends over 14 amino acids. The CDR3 reads CASSATGPPETQYF.

J is TRBJ2-5 and V is TRBV3-1; TCRdb selects TRBD1, and the lack of DNA leaves this call unchecked. This CDR3 contains 13 residues. Germline V lookup: CDR1 LGHDT, CDR2 YNNKEL (reference sequence). The CDR3 protein is CASSQDGGRGKHF.

The chain couples TRBV2 to TRBJ2-3; the D gene TCRdb calls, TRBD1, cannot be checked with no DNA. There are 16 residues in the CDR3. Germline CDR1 SNHLY, CDR2 FYNNEI. CDR3 region: CASSPQGQIRTDTQYF.